The clone carrying this T cell receptor (beta chain) was counted at least ten times. Its antigen is as yet unknown. A second about 7 to 11 cycle PCR used barcoded and J-beta primers. The study obtained at least 3 million CDR3-containing paired-end reads from every sample. TCRdb reprocessed the 5' RACE reads with MiXCR, giving one entry per CDR3 protein. Of 850,000 to 950,000 distinct CDR3 sequences in the sample, under 35% were seen once. Germline V gene lookup returns CDR1 SEHNR and CDR2 FQNEAQ (reference sequence). This CDR3 comprises 17 residues. Losses at the gene ends were 5 bases for V and 0 bases for J; bases not matched to a gene: 10. The data were obtained in a study of blood T cells in healthy people across ages. General observations from the study: A greater number of naive CD4+ cells and higher diversity distinguished long-lived donors from aged donors. TCR beta diversity, measured per million T cells, fell in a roughly linear way with age. Researchers said unsorted PBMCs prevented a conclusive naive versus antigen-experienced comparison.

The sequence was collected from a woman of 80 years or more in good health. Input material: blood. The chain combines TRBV7-9 with TRBJ2-1, with 7 nucleotides matching TRBD2. DNA of the CDR3: TGTGCCAGCAGCCCCGAGGGAGGGTTGAGCTCCTACAATGAGCAGTTCTTC. Translating gives CASSPEGGLSSYNEQFF.